This record looks at one T cell receptor beta chain sequence and its context. Germline loops: CDR1 MNHEY, CDR2 SMNVEV (reference sequence). CDR3 size: 14 residues. Trimming removed 4 bases at V and 4 bases at J, with 13 bases between. TCRdb's copy holds only in-frame clones and misses some; the assay was immunoSEQ multiplex PCR. The sample yields fewer than 300,000 clones, approximately 87% seen once. Noted treatment: around 19 received Ad26.COV2.S at low or high dose, single or two shots; 5 received placebo; per-sample allocation not given. Sampling was performed 63 days after the first vaccine or placebo injection. These data belong to a study of Ad26.COV2.S vaccination and SARS-CoV-2 variants.

The sequenced sample was peripheral blood, obtained in a trial of Ad26.COV2.S vaccine versus placebo. This receptor was obtained from a person between 18 and 65 years old who received the Ad26.COV2.S COVID-19 vaccine or a placebo. The genes are TRBV27 and TRBJ1-2, with D perhaps TRBD1 (6 bases). CDR3 nucleotides: TGTGCCAGCAGTTCCGAGGGGGGTGGCTATGGCTACACCTTC. Residues: CASSSEGGGYGYTF.